The T cell receptor beta chain under discussion was sequenced for a study of blood T cell repertoires in COVID-19. Study-wide context: Acute-phase and convalescent COVID-19 samples originated in the United States, Italy and Spain. From T cells, B-cell-depleted T cells, or PBMCs came the material, which was cDNA or gDNA.

Study processing details: Amplifying reference gene primers gave estimates of nucleated cell counts. The repertoire was sequenced with immunoSEQ multiplex PCR; TCRdb's copy has only in-frame clones and lacks some. That table furnishes V, J and clone size, whereas the DNA furnished D and trimming. This sample has around 250,000 clones; approximately 87% occur once, and the top ten carry under 5.5%. Unmatched junction bases numbered 6, after V lost 0 bases and J lost 7 bases. This CDR3 comprises 15 residues. The germline CDR1 and CDR2 sequences are SGDLS and YYNGEE. This clone was seen only once. The chain has TRBV9 and TRBJ2-5, with 10 bases lining up with TRBD1. The sample taken for sequencing was peripheral blood. The sequence was collected from a man aged 60 to 75 who had recovered from COVID-19. The CDR3 region has the DNA TGTGCCAGCAGCGTAGGATCGGGACAGGGGATGACCCAGTACTTC. Its protein product is CASSVGSGQGMTQYF.